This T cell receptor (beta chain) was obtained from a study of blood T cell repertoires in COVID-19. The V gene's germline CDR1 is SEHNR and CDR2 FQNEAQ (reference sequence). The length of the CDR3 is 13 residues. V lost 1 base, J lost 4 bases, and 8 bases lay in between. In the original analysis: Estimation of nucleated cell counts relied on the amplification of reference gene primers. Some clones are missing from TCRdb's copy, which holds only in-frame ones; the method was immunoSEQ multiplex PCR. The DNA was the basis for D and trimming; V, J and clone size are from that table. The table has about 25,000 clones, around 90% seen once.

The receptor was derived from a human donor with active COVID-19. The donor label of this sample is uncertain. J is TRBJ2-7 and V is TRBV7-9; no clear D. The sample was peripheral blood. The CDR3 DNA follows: TGTGCCAGCAGCTTAGAATGGGCGTACGAGCAGTACTTC. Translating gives CASSLEWAYEQYF.